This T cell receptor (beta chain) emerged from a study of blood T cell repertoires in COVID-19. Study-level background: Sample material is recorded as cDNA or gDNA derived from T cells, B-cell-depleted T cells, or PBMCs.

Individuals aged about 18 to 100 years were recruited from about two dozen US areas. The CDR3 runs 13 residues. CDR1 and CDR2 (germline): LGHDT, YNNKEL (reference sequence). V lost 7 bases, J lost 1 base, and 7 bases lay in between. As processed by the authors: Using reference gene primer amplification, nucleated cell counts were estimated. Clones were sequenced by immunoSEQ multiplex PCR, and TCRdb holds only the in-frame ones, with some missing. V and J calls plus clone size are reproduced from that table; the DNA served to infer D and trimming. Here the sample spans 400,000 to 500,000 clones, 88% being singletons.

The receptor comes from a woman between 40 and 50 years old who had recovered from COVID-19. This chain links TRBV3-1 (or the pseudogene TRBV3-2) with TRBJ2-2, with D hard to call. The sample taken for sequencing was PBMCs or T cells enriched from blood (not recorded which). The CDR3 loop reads CASNARNTGELFF. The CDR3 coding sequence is TGTGCCAGCAATGCGCGGAACACCGGGGAGCTGTTTTTT.